Given below is one T cell receptor (beta chain) in context. TCRdb keeps only in-frame clones here, not all; method: immunoSEQ multiplex PCR. The repertoire includes tens of thousands of clones, around 93% of them detected once, and around 0.93% sits in the top ten. This sample is drawn from a study of T cell changes during pregnancy in multiple sclerosis. Germline values: CDR1 SGHNT, CDR2 YYREEE (reference sequence). V shed 3 bases, J shed 5 bases, and the junction held 6 bases outside the gene matches. The CDR3 covers 14 residues. The material sequenced was peripheral blood, taken in the first trimester of pregnancy. The receptor's source is a female donor with multiple sclerosis, enrolled in a pregnancy study. The chain links TRBV5-4 to TRBJ2-7; 9 nucleotides match TRBD1. CDR3 in amino acids: CASSWRTGDHEQYF. CDR3 nucleotide sequence: TGTGCCAGCAGCTGGCGGACAGGGGACCACGAGCAGTACTTC.